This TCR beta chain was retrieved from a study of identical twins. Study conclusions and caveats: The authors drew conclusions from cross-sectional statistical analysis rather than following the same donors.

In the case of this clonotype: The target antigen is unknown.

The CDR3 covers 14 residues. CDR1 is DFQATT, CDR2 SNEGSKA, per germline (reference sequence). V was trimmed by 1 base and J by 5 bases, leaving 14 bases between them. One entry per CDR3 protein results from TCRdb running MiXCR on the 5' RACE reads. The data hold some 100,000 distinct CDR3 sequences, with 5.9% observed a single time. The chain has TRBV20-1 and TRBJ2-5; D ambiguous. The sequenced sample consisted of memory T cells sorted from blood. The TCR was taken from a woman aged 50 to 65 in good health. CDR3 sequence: CSARAGRVGETQYF. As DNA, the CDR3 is TGCAGTGCTAGAGCGGGCCGGGTTGGGGAGACCCAGTACTTC.